The present T cell receptor beta chain was sequenced within a study of cytomegalovirus exposure and HLA in healthy donors. The overall study: Approximately 81% of 398 genotyped donors fell in the Caucasian-associated ancestry cluster.

The CDR3 extends over 17 amino acids. The junction had 2 bases not matched to a gene; V was cut back by 1 base and J by 1 base. Germline-derived CDR1 and CDR2 are SGHTA and FQGNSA. Researchers ran the PCR with 60 Vbeta and 13 Jbeta primers. Profiled with immunoSEQ multiplex PCR; TCRdb holds only in-frame clones, not every one. The top ten clones hold about 3.2% of a sample with tens of thousands of clones, approximately 81% of them seen once. The TCR comes from a woman under 40 in good health and CMV-seronegative. The chain employs TRBV7-2 and TRBJ2-6; 9 nucleotides agree with TRBD1. Sample: PBMCs. The CDR3, as DNA: TGTGCCAGCAGCTTAGGGACAGGGGTATCTGGGGCCAACGTCCTGACTTTC. Translated: CASSLGTGVSGANVLTF.